This is a list of T cell receptor beta chains from one sample in a study of OX40 agonist ivuxolimab in advanced cancers. Sequenced by immunoSEQ multiplex PCR; TCRdb stores in-frame clones only, minus some. The sample has about 60,000 clones, roughly 86% seen once. The sample here was CD4+ or CD8+ T cells sorted from blood, taken in a trial of the OX40 agonist ivuxolimab. Receptors originate from an adult with an advanced solid tumor such as melanoma, head and neck, liver or kidney cancer. Both conserved end residues are part of each CDR3. The order of the fields is V gene, CDR3 protein.

TRBV5-1	CASSLTSGGLEQFF
TRBV4-1	CASSHPSTPSYGYTF
TRBV18	CASSPLQMNTEAFF
TRBV7-9	CASSQGSAGGDGYTF
TRBV19	CASSHTETGNHGYTF
TRBV7-9	CASSPGQGIAGANVLTF
TRBV7-6	CASSLRTANTGELFF
TRBV7-8	CASSSTPRGQNYGYTF
TRBV4-2	CASSQDRGTGERHTF
TRBV4-2	CASSPTDRGNMNTEAFF
TRBV4-2	CASSQGGSGGAGTYEQYF
TRBV5-1	CASKDRGVKQYF
TRBV7-2	CASSSDRVYGYTF
TRBV19	CASSRPAGGPYGYTF
TRBV7-6	CASSVFGGQAFF
TRBV5-4	CASSGMTGAYEQYF
TRBV5-4	CASSGRDGNSPLHF
TRBV19	CASSISSIHYGYTF
TRBV10-2	CASSDPRRNYGYTF
TRBV9	CASSVVAQQNYGYTF
TRBV7-2	CASSLDGGTYYGYTF
TRBV9	CASSAPGHPYNEQFF
TRBV11-2	CASSLVRETQYF
TRBV7-2	CASSYRTGAGEAFF
TRBV2	CASSPRQGNTEAFF
TRBV4-1	CASSHLFKGQGRGYGYTF
TRBV9	CASSPMAGDRTDTQYF
TRBV12-5	CASGAGGNTEAFF
TRBV6-1	CASMGGGFQPQHF
TRBV18	CASWTRTGGTGELFF
TRBV12-5	CASGLVRGKAFF
TRBV2	CASSEAGDGYTF
TRBV12-5	CASGGPGSTDTQYF
TRBV5-1	CASSSVQGADTEAFF
TRBV7-2	CASSLMSGRWNIQYF
TRBV29-1	CSAQEETQYF
TRBV2	CASSELSPGQGLQGYTF
TRBV5-1	CASRRTDQETQYF
TRBV5-1	CASSLALAGGPSTDTQYF
TRBV4-1	CASSPEKAGANVLTF
TRBV7-9	CASSPRGPETQYF
TRBV18	CASSPALAGGSGEQFF
TRBV4-2	CASSQAGDRAISVGAFF
TRBV18	CASSRGQDFGEQYF
TRBV6-5	CASSYIGATNEKLFF
TRBV27	CASSLAASLGPGNYGYTF